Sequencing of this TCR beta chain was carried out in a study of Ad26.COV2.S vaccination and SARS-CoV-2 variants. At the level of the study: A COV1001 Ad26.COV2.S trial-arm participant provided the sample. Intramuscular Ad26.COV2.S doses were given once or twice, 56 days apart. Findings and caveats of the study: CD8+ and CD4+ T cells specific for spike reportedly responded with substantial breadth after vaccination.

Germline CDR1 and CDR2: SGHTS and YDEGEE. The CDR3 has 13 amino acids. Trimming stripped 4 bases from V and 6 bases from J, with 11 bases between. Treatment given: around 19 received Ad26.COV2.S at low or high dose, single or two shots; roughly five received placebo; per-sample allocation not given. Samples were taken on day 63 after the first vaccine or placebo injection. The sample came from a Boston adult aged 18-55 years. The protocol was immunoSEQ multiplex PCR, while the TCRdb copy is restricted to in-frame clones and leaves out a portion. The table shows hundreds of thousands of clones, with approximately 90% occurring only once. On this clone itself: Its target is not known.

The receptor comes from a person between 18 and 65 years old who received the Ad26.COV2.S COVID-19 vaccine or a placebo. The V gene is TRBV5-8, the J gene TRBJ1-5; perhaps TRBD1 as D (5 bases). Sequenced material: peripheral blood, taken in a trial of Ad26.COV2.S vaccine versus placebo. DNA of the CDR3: TGTGCCAGCAGCGGGCGGGGGAGTCAGCCCCAGCATTTT. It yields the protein CASSGRGSQPQHF.